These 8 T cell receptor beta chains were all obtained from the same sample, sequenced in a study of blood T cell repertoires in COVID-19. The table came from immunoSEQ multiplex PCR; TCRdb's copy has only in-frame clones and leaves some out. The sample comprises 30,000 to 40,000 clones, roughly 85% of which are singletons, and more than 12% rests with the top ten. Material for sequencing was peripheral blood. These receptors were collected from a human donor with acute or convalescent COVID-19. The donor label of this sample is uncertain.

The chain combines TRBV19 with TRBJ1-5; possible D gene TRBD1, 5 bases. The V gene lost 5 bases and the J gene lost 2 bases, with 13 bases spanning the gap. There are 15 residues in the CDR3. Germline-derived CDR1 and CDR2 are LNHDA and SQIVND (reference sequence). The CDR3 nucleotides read TGTGCCAGTAGTTTTGAAGGACACCGCAATCAGCCCCAGCATTTT. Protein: CASSFEGHRNQPQHF.

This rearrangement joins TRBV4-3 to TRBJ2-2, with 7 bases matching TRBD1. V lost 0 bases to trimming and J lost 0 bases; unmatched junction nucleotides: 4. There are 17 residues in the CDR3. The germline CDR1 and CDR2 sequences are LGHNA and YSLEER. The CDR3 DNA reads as TGCGCCAGCAGCCAAGATGCCGGGACAGCGAACACCGGGGAGCTGTTTTTT. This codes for CASSQDAGTANTGELFF.

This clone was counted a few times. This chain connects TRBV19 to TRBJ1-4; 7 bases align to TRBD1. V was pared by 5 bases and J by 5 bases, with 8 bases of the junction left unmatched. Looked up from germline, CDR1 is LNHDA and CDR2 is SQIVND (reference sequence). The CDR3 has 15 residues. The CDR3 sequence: CASSPGQAPNEKLFF. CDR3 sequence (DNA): TGTGCCAGTAGTCCCGGACAGGCGCCGAATGAAAAACTGTTTTTT.

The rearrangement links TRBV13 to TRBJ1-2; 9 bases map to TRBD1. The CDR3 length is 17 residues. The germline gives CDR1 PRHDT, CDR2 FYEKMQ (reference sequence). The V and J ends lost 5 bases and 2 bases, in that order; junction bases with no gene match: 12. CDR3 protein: CASSPYQQGAGNYGYTF. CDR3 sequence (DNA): TGTGCCAGCAGCCCCTATCAACAGGGGGCAGGGAACTATGGCTACACCTTC.

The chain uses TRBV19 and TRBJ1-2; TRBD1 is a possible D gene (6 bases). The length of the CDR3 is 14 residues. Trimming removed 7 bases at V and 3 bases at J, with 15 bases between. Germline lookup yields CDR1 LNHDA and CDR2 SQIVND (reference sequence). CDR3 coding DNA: TGTGCCAGTACCCGACAGGATTGGGACTATGGCTACACCTTC. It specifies CASTRQDWDYGYTF.

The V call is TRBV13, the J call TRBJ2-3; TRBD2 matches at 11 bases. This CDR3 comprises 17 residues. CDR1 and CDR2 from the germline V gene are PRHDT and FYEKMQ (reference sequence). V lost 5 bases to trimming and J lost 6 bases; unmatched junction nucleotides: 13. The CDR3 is CASSAGPLAGGQDTQYF. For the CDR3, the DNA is TGTGCCAGCAGCGCCGGGCCCTTAGCGGGGGGGCAGGATACGCAGTATTTT.

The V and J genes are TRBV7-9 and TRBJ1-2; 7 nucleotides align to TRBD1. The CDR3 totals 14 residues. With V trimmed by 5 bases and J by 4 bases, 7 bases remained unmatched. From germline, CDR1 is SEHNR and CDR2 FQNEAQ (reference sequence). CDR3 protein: CASSQMGQTYGYTF. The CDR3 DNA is TGTGCCAGCAGCCAAATGGGACAGACCTATGGCTACACCTTC.

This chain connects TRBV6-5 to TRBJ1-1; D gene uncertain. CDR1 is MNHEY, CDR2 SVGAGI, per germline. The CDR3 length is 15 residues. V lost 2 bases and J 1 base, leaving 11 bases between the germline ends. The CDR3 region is CASSYPEGGNTEAFF. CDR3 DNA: TGTGCCAGCAGTTACCCGGAGGGTGGGAACACTGAAGCTTTCTTT.